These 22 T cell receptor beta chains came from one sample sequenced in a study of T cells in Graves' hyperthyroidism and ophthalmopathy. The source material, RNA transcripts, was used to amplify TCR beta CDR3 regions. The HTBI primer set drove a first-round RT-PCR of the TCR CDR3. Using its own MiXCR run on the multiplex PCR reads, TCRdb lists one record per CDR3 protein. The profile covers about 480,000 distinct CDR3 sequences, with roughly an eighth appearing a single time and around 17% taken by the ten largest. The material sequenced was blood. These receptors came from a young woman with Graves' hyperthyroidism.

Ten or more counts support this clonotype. The chain's CDR3 is CASSVGRAAPNYGYTF. As DNA, the CDR3 is TGTGCCAGCAGCGTAGGTCGGGCAGCGCCTAACTATGGCTACACCTTC. This chain uses TRBV9 with TRBJ1-2; D gene uncertain. With 0 bases removed from V and 0 bases from J, the gap between germline ends came to 12 bases. The germline V gene has CDR1 SGDLS and CDR2 YYNGEE. This CDR3 region has 16 residues.

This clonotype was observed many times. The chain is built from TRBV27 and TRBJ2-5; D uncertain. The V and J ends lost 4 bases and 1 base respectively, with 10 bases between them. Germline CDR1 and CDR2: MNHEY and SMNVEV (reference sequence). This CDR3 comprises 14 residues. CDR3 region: CASSSYHLQETQYF. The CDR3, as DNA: TGTGCCAGCAGTTCCTACCACCTCCAAGAGACCCAGTACTTC.

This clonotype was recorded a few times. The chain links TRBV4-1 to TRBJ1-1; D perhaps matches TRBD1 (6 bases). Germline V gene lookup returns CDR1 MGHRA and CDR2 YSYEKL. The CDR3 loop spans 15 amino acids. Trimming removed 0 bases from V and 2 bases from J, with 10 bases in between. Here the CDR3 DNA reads TGCGCCAGCAGCCAAGATGGACAGCCCAACACTGAAGCTTTCTTT. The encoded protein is CASSQDGQPNTEAFF.

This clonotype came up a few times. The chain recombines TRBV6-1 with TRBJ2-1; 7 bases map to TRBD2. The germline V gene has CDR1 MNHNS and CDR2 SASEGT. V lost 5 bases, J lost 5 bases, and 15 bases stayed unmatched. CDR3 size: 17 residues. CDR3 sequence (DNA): TGTGCCAGCAGTTACCCACCCAGCGGGGAGAGGCACAATGAGCAGTTCTTC. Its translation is CASSYPPSGERHNEQFF.

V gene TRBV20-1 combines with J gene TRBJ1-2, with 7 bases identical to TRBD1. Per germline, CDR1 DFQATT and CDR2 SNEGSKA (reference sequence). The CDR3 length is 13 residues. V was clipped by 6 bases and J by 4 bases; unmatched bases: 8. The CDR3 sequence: CSAQTGTSYGYTF. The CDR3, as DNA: TGCAGTGCCCAGACAGGGACGAGCTATGGCTACACCTTC.

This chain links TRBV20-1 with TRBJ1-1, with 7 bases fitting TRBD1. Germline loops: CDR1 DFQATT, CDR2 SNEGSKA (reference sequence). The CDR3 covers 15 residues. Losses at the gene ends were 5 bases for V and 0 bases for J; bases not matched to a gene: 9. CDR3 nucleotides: TGCAGTGCTGGTGACAGGGTTAGGATGAACACTGAAGCTTTCTTT. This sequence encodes CSAGDRVRMNTEAFF.

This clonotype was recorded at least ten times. CDR3 protein: CASSAGTFNQPQHF. DNA for the CDR3: TGTGCCAGCAGTGCCGGCACTTTTAACCAGCCCCAGCATTTT. This chain joins TRBV2 and TRBJ1-5; D unresolved. Germline CDR1 reads SNHLY; CDR2 reads FYNNEI. This CDR3 is 14 amino acids long. V was shortened by 4 bases and J by 7 bases, with 14 bases between the two germline ends.

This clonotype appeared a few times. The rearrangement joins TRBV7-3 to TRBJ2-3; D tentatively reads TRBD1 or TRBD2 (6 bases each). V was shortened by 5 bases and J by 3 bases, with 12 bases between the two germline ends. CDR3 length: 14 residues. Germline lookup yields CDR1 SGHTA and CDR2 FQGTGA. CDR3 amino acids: CASSPGARTDTQYF. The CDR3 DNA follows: TGTGCCAGCAGCCCGGGGGCGCGGACAGATACGCAGTATTTT.

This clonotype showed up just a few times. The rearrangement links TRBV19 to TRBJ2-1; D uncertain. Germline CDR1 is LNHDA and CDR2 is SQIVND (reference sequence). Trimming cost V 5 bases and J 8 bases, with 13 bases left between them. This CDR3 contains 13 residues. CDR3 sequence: CASSYYNNDEQFF. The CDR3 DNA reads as TGTGCCAGTAGTTATTACAACAACGATGAGCAGTTCTTC. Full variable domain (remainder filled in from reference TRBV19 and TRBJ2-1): DGGITQSPKYLFRKEGQNVTLSCEQNLNHDAMYWYRQDPGQGLRLIYYSQIVNDFQKGDIAEGYSVSREKKESFPLTVTSAQKNPTAFYLCASSYYNNDEQFFGPGTRLTVL.

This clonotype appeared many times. The CDR3 nucleotides are TGTGCCAGTAGTATGCCCCCCTCTAGCGCTCACTCCTACAATGAGCAGTTCTTC. It codes for CASSMPPSSAHSYNEQFF. This rearrangement joins TRBV19 to TRBJ2-1; tentative D call: TRBD2 (6 bases). The CDR3 covers 18 residues. Trimming removed 3 bases from V and 0 bases from J, with 18 bases in between. Germline loops: CDR1 LNHDA, CDR2 SQIVND (reference sequence). Full variable domain (remainder filled in from reference TRBV19 and TRBJ2-1): DGGITQSPKYLFRKEGQNVTLSCEQNLNHDAMYWYRQDPGQGLRLIYYSQIVNDFQKGDIAEGYSVSREKKESFPLTVTSAQKNPTAFYLCASSMPPSSAHSYNEQFFGPGTRLTVL.

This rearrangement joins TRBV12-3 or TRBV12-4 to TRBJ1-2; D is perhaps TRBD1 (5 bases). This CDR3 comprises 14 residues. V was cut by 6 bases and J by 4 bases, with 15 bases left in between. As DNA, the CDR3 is TGTGCCAGCAGGCCATCTGGGGGTATCTATGGCTACACCTTC. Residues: CASRPSGGIYGYTF.

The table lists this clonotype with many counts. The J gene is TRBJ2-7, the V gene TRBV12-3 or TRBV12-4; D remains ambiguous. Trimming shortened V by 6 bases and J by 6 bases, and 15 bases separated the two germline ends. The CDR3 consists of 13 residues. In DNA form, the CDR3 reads TGTGCCAGCAGCTACGTTCGTGACGGCGAGCAGTACTTC. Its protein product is CASSYVRDGEQYF.

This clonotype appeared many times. DNA for the CDR3: TGTGCCAGCAGTCGAGCGAGCTCCTATAATTCACCCCTCCACTTT. Its translation: CASSRASSYNSPLHF. This chain connects TRBV2 to TRBJ1-6; D is unresolved. This CDR3 comprises 15 residues. The ends were cut back, 5 bases at V and 0 bases at J, with 8 bases in the middle. CDR1 is SNHLY and CDR2 is FYNNEI in the germline V gene.

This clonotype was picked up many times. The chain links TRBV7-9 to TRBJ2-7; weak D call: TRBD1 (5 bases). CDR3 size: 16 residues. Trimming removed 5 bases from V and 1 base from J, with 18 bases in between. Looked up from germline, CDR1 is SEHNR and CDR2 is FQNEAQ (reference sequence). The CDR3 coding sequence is TGTGCCAGCAGCCGAGACGGTACAGGATCGTCCTACGAGCAGTACTTC. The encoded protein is CASSRDGTGSSYEQYF.

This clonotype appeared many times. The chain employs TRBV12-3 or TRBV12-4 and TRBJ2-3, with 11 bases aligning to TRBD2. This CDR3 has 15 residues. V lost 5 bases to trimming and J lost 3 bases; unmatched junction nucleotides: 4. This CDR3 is CASSVTSGKTDTQYF. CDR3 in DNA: TGTGCCAGCAGTGTGACTAGCGGGAAAACAGATACGCAGTATTTT.

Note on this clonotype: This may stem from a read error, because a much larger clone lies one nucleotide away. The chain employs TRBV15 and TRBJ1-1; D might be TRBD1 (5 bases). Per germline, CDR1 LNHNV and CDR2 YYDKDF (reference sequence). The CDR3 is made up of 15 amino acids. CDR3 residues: CAISRGVEGVTEAFF. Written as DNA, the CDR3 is TGTGCCATCAGCAGAGGGGTCGAAGGGGTAACTGAAGCTTTCTTT.

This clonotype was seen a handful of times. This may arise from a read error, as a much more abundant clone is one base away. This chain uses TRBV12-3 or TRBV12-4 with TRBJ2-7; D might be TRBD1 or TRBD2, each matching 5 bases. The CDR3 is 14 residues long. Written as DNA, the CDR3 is TGTGCCAACAGTTCCGGGGCAGGTCCCTACGAGCAGTACTTC. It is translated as CANSSGAGPYEQYF.

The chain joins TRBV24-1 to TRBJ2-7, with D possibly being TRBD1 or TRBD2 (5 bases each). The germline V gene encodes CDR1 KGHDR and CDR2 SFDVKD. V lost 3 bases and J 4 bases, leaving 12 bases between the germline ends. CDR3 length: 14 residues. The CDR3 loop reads CATSDRDHTYEQYV. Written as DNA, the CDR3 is TGTGCCACCAGTGATCGGGACCACACATACGAGCAGTACGTC.

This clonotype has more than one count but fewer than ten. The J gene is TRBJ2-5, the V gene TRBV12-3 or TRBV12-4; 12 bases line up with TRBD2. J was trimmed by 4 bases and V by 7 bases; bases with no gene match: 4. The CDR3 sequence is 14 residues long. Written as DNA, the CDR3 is TGTGCCAGCAAGCTAGCGGGAGGGGTAGAGACCCAGTACTTC. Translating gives CASKLAGGVETQYF.

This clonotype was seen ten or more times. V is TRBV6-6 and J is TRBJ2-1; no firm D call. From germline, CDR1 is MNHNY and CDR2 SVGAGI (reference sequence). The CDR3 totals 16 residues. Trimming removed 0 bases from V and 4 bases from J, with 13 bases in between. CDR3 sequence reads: CASSYSNRGPYNEQFF. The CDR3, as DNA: TGTGCCAGCAGTTACTCGAACCGCGGCCCGTACAATGAGCAGTTCTTC.

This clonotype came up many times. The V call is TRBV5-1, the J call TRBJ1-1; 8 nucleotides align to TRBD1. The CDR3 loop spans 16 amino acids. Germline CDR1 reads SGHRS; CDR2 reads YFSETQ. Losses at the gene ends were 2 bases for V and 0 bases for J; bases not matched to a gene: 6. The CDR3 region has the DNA TGCGCCAGCAGCTTAGGGACAGGACCTCTGAACACTGAAGCTTTCTTT. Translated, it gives CASSLGTGPLNTEAFF.

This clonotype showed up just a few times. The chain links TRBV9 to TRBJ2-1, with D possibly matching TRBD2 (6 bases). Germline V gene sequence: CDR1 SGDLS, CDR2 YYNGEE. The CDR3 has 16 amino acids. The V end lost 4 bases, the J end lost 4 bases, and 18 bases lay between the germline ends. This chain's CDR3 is CASSTRAGPTYNEQFF. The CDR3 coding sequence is TGTGCCAGCAGCACCCGAGCGGGCCCCACTTACAATGAGCAGTTCTTC. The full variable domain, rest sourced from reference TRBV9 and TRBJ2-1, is DSGVTQTPKHLITATGQRVTLRCSPRSGDLSVYWYQQSLDQGLQFLIQYYNGEERAKGNILERFSAQQFPDLHSELNLSSLELGDSALYFCASSTRAGPTYNEQFFGPGTRLTVL.